The 17 T cell receptor beta chains below were found in one sample sequenced in a study of shared clonotypes between healthy human individuals. The assay was immunoSEQ multiplex PCR, and TCRdb's table has in-frame clones only and misses some. The table shows about 2.3 million clones, with approximately 93% occurring only once. Material for sequencing was naive CD4+ T cells from PBMCs. Described subset: CD45RA+ positively selected. The receptors stem from a young man in good health. Some clones in this sample may be carry-over from other donors' samples.

This rearrangement joins TRBV11-2 to TRBJ2-1; D remains ambiguous. The germline V gene encodes CDR1 SGHAT and CDR2 FQNNGV. This CDR3 region has 13 residues. Trimming cost V 1 base and J 10 bases, with 11 bases left between them. CDR3 in DNA: TGTGCCAGCAGCTTAGTCGATAGAACCGAGCAGTTCTTC. Encoded protein: CASSLVDRTEQFF.

The CDR3 DNA sequence: TGTGCCAGCAGCTTGAGAGGGACTGGAACTCAGCCCCAGCATTTT. Encoded protein: CASSLRGTGTQPQHF. The chain is built from TRBV5-6 and TRBJ1-5; TRBD1 is a possible D gene (5 bases). The V gene's germline CDR1 is SGHDT and CDR2 YYEEEE. This CDR3 region has 15 residues. Trimming left V 1 base short and J 6 bases short, with 14 bases between.

The chain couples TRBV6-1 to TRBJ2-7, with 7 bases fitting TRBD1. Unmatched junction bases numbered 8, after V lost 3 bases and J lost 3 bases. Germline-derived CDR1 and CDR2 are MNHNS and SASEGT. This CDR3 has 15 residues. Here the CDR3 reads CASSEIPAGGYEQYF. In DNA, the CDR3 is TGTGCCAGCAGTGAGATTCCCGCAGGGGGCTACGAGCAGTACTTC.

The rearrangement joins TRBV29-1 to TRBJ2-3, with 13 bases lining up with TRBD2. The CDR3 is made up of 15 amino acids. Unmatched junction bases numbered 5, after V lost 5 bases and J lost 3 bases. Germline-derived CDR1 and CDR2 are SQVTM and ANQGSEA. The CDR3 DNA reads as TGCAGCGTTATCGGACTAGCGGGAGTAACAGATACGCAGTATTTT. It translates to CSVIGLAGVTDTQYF.

The chain joins TRBV11-3 to TRBJ2-3; 10 bases line up with TRBD2. Germline CDR1 and CDR2: SGHNT and YENEEA. This CDR3 is built from 16 residues. The J segment lost 2 bases and the V segment lost 3 bases, leaving 5 bases of the junction unmatched. For the CDR3, the DNA is TGTGCCAGCAGCTTGCGGCTAGCGGGAGTCACAGATACGCAGTATTTT. This codes for CASSLRLAGVTDTQYF.

The count of this clone is one. This chain links TRBV5-1 with TRBJ2-3, with 14 bases lining up with TRBD2. The germline gives CDR1 SGHRS, CDR2 YFSETQ. This CDR3 has 17 residues. J gave up 2 bases and V 3 bases, and 5 bases lay outside the gene matches. The CDR3 DNA follows: TGCGCCAGCAGCTCTGGGACTAGCGGGGGTTACACAGATACGCAGTATTTT. Its protein is CASSSGTSGGYTDTQYF.

In the case of this clone: Other DNA sequences in the sample encode the same CDR3. The J gene is TRBJ1-5, the V gene TRBV19; 7 bases are shared with TRBD1. The CDR3 spans 17 residues. CDR1 is LNHDA, CDR2 SQIVND, per germline (reference sequence). V was clipped by 5 bases and J by 1 base; unmatched bases: 11. CDR3 sequence: CASSPRQGRQSNQPQHF. The DNA for the CDR3 is TGTGCCAGTAGTCCTCGACAGGGAAGGCAAAGCAATCAGCCCCAGCATTTT.

Worth noting for this clone: The same CDR3 arises from other DNA sequences in this sample as well. The chain employs TRBV25-1 and TRBJ2-5; the match to TRBD2 covers 14 bases. From germline, CDR1 is MGHDK and CDR2 SYGVNS. With 2 bases clipped from V and 5 bases from J, the junction kept 1 base outside the gene matches. This CDR3 is built from 15 residues. The CDR3 protein is CASSERLAGGETQYF. Written as DNA, the CDR3 is TGTGCCAGCAGTGAACGACTAGCGGGAGGGGAGACCCAGTACTTC.

The chain combines TRBV6-1 with TRBJ2-1; the D gene is possibly TRBD2 (6 bases). Germline V gene lookup returns CDR1 MNHNS and CDR2 SASEGT. Trimming removed 10 bases from V and 4 bases from J, with 17 bases in between. CDR3 length: 14 amino acids. The CDR3: CATAGRADYNEQFF. The DNA for the CDR3 is TGTGCCACCGCGGGACGGGCTGATTACAATGAGCAGTTCTTC.

Details on this clone: The sample carries other DNA sequences with the same CDR3. V gene TRBV14 combines with J gene TRBJ2-7; D uncertain. The germline gives CDR1 SGHDN, CDR2 FVKESK. V lost 1 base, J lost 2 bases, and 6 bases lay in between. This CDR3 is built from 13 residues. CDR3 amino acids: CASSQGLAYEQYF. The CDR3 nucleotides are TGTGCCAGCAGCCAAGGGCTAGCCTACGAGCAGTACTTC.

The V gene is TRBV6-5, the J gene TRBJ2-5, with D perhaps matching TRBD1 (6 bases). The DNA end lines up better with TRBJ2-7; the J call may be wrong. The germline gives CDR1 MNHEY, CDR2 SVGAGI. This CDR3 is 13 amino acids long. CDR3 loop: CASRTGQLYEQYF. The CDR3 DNA reads as TGTGCCAGCAGAACCGGACAGTTATACGAGCAGTACTTC.

A word on this clone: The sample has other DNA sequences that encode this CDR3 too. This sequence joins TRBV5-4 and TRBJ2-4; D gene unclear. Germline lookup yields CDR1 SGHNT and CDR2 YYREEE (reference sequence). V shed 0 bases and J shed 0 bases, with 4 bases lying between them. This CDR3 comprises 14 residues. CDR3 nucleotides: TGTGCCAGCAGCTTGGGACTAGCCAAAAACATTCAGTACTTC. Translating it yields CASSLGLAKNIQYF.

The sample holds a few counts of this clone. The chain employs TRBV29-1 and TRBJ1-1; D gene unclear. The CDR3 has 13 residues. Germline V lookup: CDR1 SQVTM, CDR2 ANQGSEA. Between the trimmed V and J ends, which lost 4 bases and 1 base, there was a span of 10 bases. The CDR3 region has the DNA TGCAGCGTTGGGACGGATGAGAACACTGAAGCTTTCTTT. Protein: CSVGTDENTEAFF.

This clone came up once. The rearrangement links TRBV28 to TRBJ1-5; 8 bases align to TRBD1. CDR1 and CDR2 from the germline V gene are MDHEN and SYDVKM. The junction had 12 bases not matched to a gene; V was cut back by 4 bases and J by 4 bases. CDR3 length: 17 amino acids. The CDR3 DNA reads as TGTGCCAGCAGTTACCCAGCGACAGGGGCCTTTAATCAGCCCCAGCATTTT. It codes for CASSYPATGAFNQPQHF.

About this clone: One junction end does not reproduce the germline sequence, and a read error may be involved. The CDR3 region has the DNA TGTGCCAGCAGATCCATGGCGGATGGCTGCACCTTC. Amino acids: CASRSMADGCTF. The chain couples TRBV6-1 to TRBJ1-2; D gene uncertain. This CDR3 is built from 12 residues. The germline CDR1 and CDR2 sequences are MNHNS and SASEGT.

The V call is TRBV28, the J call TRBJ2-7; perhaps TRBD2 as D (5 bases). Germline lookup yields CDR1 MDHEN and CDR2 SYDVKM. The CDR3 contains 16 residues. V was cut by 7 bases and J by 0 bases, with 19 bases left in between. CDR3 loop: CASTLAETGYSYEQYF. Written as DNA, the CDR3 is TGTGCCAGCACCCTGGCCGAGACGGGGTACTCCTACGAGCAGTACTTC.

The V and J genes are TRBV5-8 and TRBJ2-7; TRBD1 might be the D (6 bases). From germline, CDR1 is SGHTS and CDR2 YDEGEE. The CDR3 has 13 amino acids. Between the trimmed V and J ends, which lost 1 base and 6 bases, there was a span of 11 bases. This chain's CDR3 is CASSLLQGTEQYF. The CDR3 region has the DNA TGTGCCAGCAGCTTGTTGCAGGGGACCGAGCAGTACTTC. Combining the CDR3 with reference TRBV5-8 and TRBJ2-7 gives the whole variable domain EAGVTQSPTHLIKTRGQQATLRCSPISGHTSVYWYQQALGLGLQFLLWYDEGEERNRGNFPPRFSGRQFPNYSSELNVNALELEDSALYLCASSLLQGTEQYFGPGTRLTVT.